This TCR beta chain was sequenced during a study of regulatory T cells in long-lasting Graves disease. Study observations and caveats: Persistent disease was associated with favored TRBV28 usage and with favored use of TRBJ1-2 and TRBJ2-5.

Building of the TCR beta libraries involved iRepertoire HTBI primers and Arm-PCR of CDR3 regions. TCRdb re-analysed the multiplex PCR reads in MiXCR, keeping a single row per CDR3 protein. The table lists around 460,000 distinct CDR3 sequences, approximately 14% of them singletons. The germline CDR1 and CDR2 sequences are SEHNR and FQNEAQ (reference sequence). This CDR3 is built from 14 residues. Trimming cost V 5 bases and J 3 bases, with 13 bases left between them. This clonotype was counted at least ten times. Its antigen remains unknown. The time point: newly diagnosed GD, antithyroid drugs for less than 3 months. With RNA extracted from PBMCs as input, the TCR library was made. In addition, the sample was reused for a study of T cells in Graves' hyperthyroidism and ophthalmopathy. That publication notes: Researchers ran a first-round RT-PCR on the TCR CDR3 using the HTBI primer set.

The sequence derives from a woman aged 45-59 years with Graves disease. The chain uses TRBV7-9 and TRBJ1-1; no definite D call. Sequences were derived from peripheral blood mononuclear cells (PBMCs), sampled at new diagnosis, from a patient treated with antithyroid drugs. DNA for the CDR3: TGTGCCAGCAGCCCAAGTCGTACGGACACTGAAGCTTTCTTT. Amino acids: CASSPSRTDTEAFF.